The present T cell receptor (beta chain) was sequenced within a study of cytomegalovirus exposure and HLA in healthy donors. Whole-study results and caveats: By a later analysis, the bulk of CMV-associated TCR beta chains appeared HLA-restricted.

It was with 60 Vbeta and 13 Jbeta primers that the PCR ran. Repertoires were generated with immunoSEQ multiplex PCR, while TCRdb's copy carries only in-frame clones and drops some. The repertoire has over 200,000 clones, under 90% of them found once; the top ten carry roughly 1.3%. V shed 6 bases and J 3 bases; nucleotides not matched to a gene: 9. The germline gives CDR1 MNHNY, CDR2 SVGAGI (reference sequence). The CDR3 sequence is 15 residues long. This clone is a singleton in its sample. The antigen is unknown. J is TRBJ2-7 and V is TRBV6-6; TRBD1 matches at 9 bases. The source is a human donor in good health. Sample: PBMCs. The CDR3: CASSRPGQGNYEQYF. CDR3 DNA: TGTGCCAGCAGCAGACCGGGACAGGGAAACTACGAGCAGTACTTC.